This T cell receptor beta chain was recorded in a study of CD8 T cells in Susac syndrome. CD8+ and CD4+ T cells taken from blood had their TCR beta sequenced. This clonotype has just one count. Reverse transcription of about 0.45 to 1 ug RNA was carried out with random hexamers. TCRdb re-called the immunoSEQ multiplex PCR reads with MiXCR, one entry per CDR3 protein. The table lists some 180,000 distinct CDR3 sequences, just under 95% of them singletons. Looked up from germline, CDR1 is MNHEY and CDR2 is SMNVEV (reference sequence). V gave up 6 bases and J gave up 0 bases, with 13 bases separating them. The length of the CDR3 is 15 residues.

Sequenced input: CD4+ T cells from PBMCs. The clonotype was recovered from a human donor in good health. J is TRBJ2-3 and V is TRBV27; weak D call: TRBD1 (5 bases). This chain's CDR3 is CASRRQSDSTDTQYF. In DNA, the CDR3 is TGTGCCAGCAGAAGACAGTCAGATAGCACAGATACGCAGTATTTT.